This T cell receptor beta chain emerged from a study of CD8+ T cells in alopecia areata. Study details: Female C3H/HeJ mice aged 7-10 weeks were given skin from C3H/HeJ graft donors, about 6-13 months old, that had spontaneous alopecia. Study-level points and caveats: More clonal than normal scalp was lesional scalp, particularly alopecia totalis/universalis. Normal skin contains resident alphabeta T cells, and these are also sequenced in scalp samples.

Sequencing templates came from extracted RNA that was reverse transcribed into cDNA. Clones were read by immunoSEQ multiplex PCR, and TCRdb kept only the in-frame ones, dropping some. The repertoire consists of under 1,400 clones, none detected only once. As for time point: mouse skin at time of skin grafting. Grafted recipient mice had skin biopsied at grafting and 3 and 6 weeks later. Judged by abundance, this clone is medium-sized. What it binds is not known. Gene names and germline refer to mouse. The read falls 4 residues short of the CDR3 end, and the missing part is taken from the germline J gene. The CDR3 runs 12 residues. Germline CDR1 is LGHNA and CDR2 is YNLKQL (reference sequence).

The rearrangement uses TRBV5 and TRBJ2-7; D is perhaps TRBD2 (6 bases). This receptor was obtained from a C3H/HeJ mouse with alopecia areata. The strain's MHC: H2-k. Sequencing was performed on skin, taken at week 0. The CDR3 is CASSLLGYEQYF. CDR3 DNA (partial): TGTGCCAGCAGCCTACTGGGTTAT.